Below, 30 T cell receptor beta chains from the same sample are listed, as sequenced in a study of cytomegalovirus exposure and HLA in healthy donors. Vbeta (60) and Jbeta (13) primers were used in the PCR. The protocol was immunoSEQ multiplex PCR, while the TCRdb copy is restricted to in-frame clones and leaves out a portion. The sample has about 140,000 clones; approximately 81% are singletons. The material sequenced was PBMCs. The source is a woman in her thirties or forties in good health and CMV-seropositive.

This chain uses TRBV2 with TRBJ2-1, with TRBD1 matching over 9 bases. With 6 bases clipped from V and 4 bases from J, the junction kept 7 bases outside the gene matches. The CDR3 contains 15 residues. Germline V gives CDR1 SNHLY, CDR2 FYNNEI. Written as DNA, the CDR3 is TGTGCCAGCAGGAGGGGACAGGGAGGATACAATGAGCAGTTCTTC. Protein sequence: CASRRGQGGYNEQFF.

V usage is TRBV19 and J usage is TRBJ1-5; 9 bases line up with TRBD1. V gave up 7 bases and J gave up 11 bases; unmatched junction bases: 9. This CDR3 spans 13 amino acids. In germline, CDR1 is LNHDA, CDR2 SQIVND (reference sequence). CDR3 bases: TGTGCCAGTACCGCGGGCAGGGACAGGGCCCAGCATTTT. This encodes CASTAGRDRAQHF.

The gene calls are TRBV25-1 and TRBJ2-2, with TRBD1 matching 7 bases. CDR1 and CDR2 (germline): MGHDK, SYGVNS. The V and J ends lost 6 bases and 5 bases, in that order; junction bases with no gene match: 12. The CDR3 covers 16 residues. In DNA form, the CDR3 reads TGTGCCAGCAGCCCTACAGGGGCCGCCCCAACCGGGGAGCTGTTTTTT. It codes for CASSPTGAAPTGELFF.

This CDR3 reads CASSSRALAGRGETQYF. The CDR3 DNA follows: TGTGCCAGCAGCTCGAGAGCCCTTGCGGGGCGGGGGGAGACCCAGTACTTC. The chain is built from TRBV7-2 and TRBJ2-5; 7 bases are shared with TRBD2. This CDR3 has 17 residues. Germline assignment: CDR1 SGHTA and CDR2 FQGNSA. V shed 4 bases and J 5 bases; nucleotides not matched to a gene: 16.

In the case of this clone: Other DNA sequences in this sample translate to the same CDR3. The rearrangement uses TRBV30 and TRBJ2-3; a possible D gene is TRBD2 (6 bases). The length of the CDR3 is 14 residues. Germline-derived CDR1 and CDR2 are GTSNPN and SVGIG (reference sequence). V gave up 0 bases and J gave up 0 bases, with 7 bases separating them. CDR3 sequence reads: CAWSVGTSTDTQYF. The CDR3 nucleotides read TGTGCCTGGAGTGTAGGGACTAGCACAGATACGCAGTATTTT.

The V gene is TRBV5-6, the J gene TRBJ2-7; the match to TRBD1 covers 9 bases. Germline V CDR1 and CDR2: SGHDT, YYEEEE. There are 15 residues in the CDR3. V trimming: 3 bases; J trimming: 3 bases; junction bases outside the gene matches: 7. The CDR3 sequence: CASSSPGQGGYEQYF. Here the CDR3 DNA reads TGTGCCAGCAGCTCCCCGGGACAGGGAGGCTACGAGCAGTACTTC.

The genes are TRBV19 and TRBJ2-7; 7 bases are shared with TRBD1. The CDR3 sequence is 14 residues long. Germline values: CDR1 LNHDA, CDR2 SQIVND (reference sequence). V lost 3 bases and J lost 1; bases outside the gene matches: 3. CDR3 sequence reads: CASSILTGSYEQYF. For the CDR3, the DNA is TGTGCCAGTAGTATCTTGACAGGGTCCTACGAGCAGTACTTC.

As for this clone: Other DNA sequences from this sample encode an identical CDR3 as well. The chain joins TRBV7-2 to TRBJ1-6; a weak D match, TRBD1 (5 bases). CDR3 length: 15 residues. Trimming removed 5 bases at V and 7 bases at J, with 15 bases between. Germline V gives CDR1 SGHTA, CDR2 FQGNSA. CDR3 in amino acids: CASSRAGGGNSPLHF. The DNA for the CDR3 is TGTGCCAGCAGCCGAGCCGGGGGTGGGAATTCACCCCTCCACTTT.

The rearrangement links TRBV28 to TRBJ1-1; D is uncertain. The germline CDR1 and CDR2 sequences are MDHEN and SYDVKM. V shed 3 bases and J shed 7 bases, with 12 bases lying between them. The CDR3 has 13 residues. CDR3 in amino acids: CASSFDIKREAFF. The CDR3, as DNA: TGTGCCAGCAGTTTTGACATCAAACGTGAAGCTTTCTTT.

This chain uses TRBV30 with TRBJ1-1; possible D gene TRBD1, 6 bases. Per the germline V gene, CDR1 is GTSNPN and CDR2 is SVGIG (reference sequence). CDR3 length equals 13 residues. The germline V and J ends were trimmed by 4 bases and 1 base, with 10 bases remaining between them. CDR3 in DNA: TGTGCCTGGACCGTGACAGGGAACACTGAAGCTTTCTTT. It is translated as CAWTVTGNTEAFF.

The chain links TRBV21-1 to TRBJ2-5; TRBD2 reflects the table's D call only, with no check against the DNA. TRBV21-1 represents a pseudogene. The CDR3 runs 24 residues. The CDR3 protein is CASSWGKSAGQGLAGKVGGETQYF. CDR3 DNA sequence: TGTGCCAGCAGCTGGGGGAAAAGTGCAGGGCAGGGACTAGCGGGAAAGGTGGGTGGAGAGACCCAGTACTTC.

The chain couples TRBV28 to TRBJ1-3; D may be TRBD1 (5 bases). The germline V gene has CDR1 MDHEN and CDR2 SYDVKM. The CDR3 spans 15 residues. Trimming took 3 bases from V and 2 from J, leaving 11 bases between them. CDR3 nucleotides: TGTGCCAGCAGTTTGATAACGGGGGCTGGAAACACCATATATTTT. This gives the protein CASSLITGAGNTIYF.

V and J are TRBV10-1 and TRBJ2-2; possible D gene TRBD2, 5 bases. This CDR3 spans 16 amino acids. With 0 bases removed from V and 5 bases from J, the gap between germline ends came to 13 bases. Germline loops: CDR1 WNHNN, CDR2 SYGVQD (reference sequence). The DNA of the CDR3 is TGCGCCAGCAGTGAGTCAAGGATCTCGGGGACCGGGGAGCTGTTTTTT. Its protein product is CASSESRISGTGELFF.

The rearrangement joins TRBV7-9 to TRBJ2-1; weak D call: TRBD1 (6 bases). The germline V gene encodes CDR1 SEHNR and CDR2 FQNEAQ (reference sequence). The CDR3 length is 13 residues. V gave up 5 bases and J gave up 6 bases, with 11 bases separating them. The DNA for the CDR3 is TGTGCCAGCAGCCAGAGGACAGTCAATGAGCAGTTCTTC. Translating it yields CASSQRTVNEQFF.

This chain connects TRBV27 to TRBJ2-1, with 9 bases aligning to TRBD2. The CDR3 is 15 residues long. The J segment lost 6 bases and the V segment lost 3 bases, leaving 6 bases of the junction unmatched. Germline-derived CDR1 and CDR2 are MNHEY and SMNVEV (reference sequence). CDR3 loop: CASSFELAGSNEQFF. The CDR3 DNA is TGTGCCAGCAGTTTCGAGCTAGCGGGAAGCAATGAGCAGTTCTTC.

The CDR3 sequence: CAVSGGAKGEKLFF. The CDR3 nucleotides are TGTGCCGTATCAGGGGGCGCCAAAGGAGAAAAACTGTTTTTT. The gene calls are TRBV19 and TRBJ1-4; TRBD1 agrees at 8 bases. V gave up 11 bases and J gave up 8 bases; unmatched junction bases: 13. CDR3 length: 14 residues. The germline V gene has CDR1 LNHDA and CDR2 SQIVND (reference sequence).

This chain connects TRBV18 to TRBJ2-3; no firm D call. This CDR3 is built from 12 residues. Germline-derived CDR1 and CDR2 are KGHSH and LQKENI. Trimming cost V 4 bases and J 2 bases, with 4 bases left between them. The chain's CDR3 is CASSLLTDTQYF. CDR3 DNA: TGTGCCAGCTCACTACTCACAGATACGCAGTATTTT.

This chain uses TRBV27 with TRBJ1-1; D call uncertain. Trimming shortened V by 4 bases and J by 5 bases, and 14 bases separated the two germline ends. This CDR3 is 14 amino acids long. Germline-derived CDR1 and CDR2 are MNHEY and SMNVEV (reference sequence). CDR3 in amino acids: CASSSTGVGTEAFF. DNA of the CDR3: TGTGCCAGCAGTTCTACCGGGGTGGGGACTGAAGCTTTCTTT.

The chain recombines TRBV27 with TRBJ1-5; D gene unclear. V was cut by 3 bases and J by 4 bases, with 7 bases left in between. The CDR3 is 13 amino acids. Germline V lookup: CDR1 MNHEY, CDR2 SMNVEV (reference sequence). The DNA for the CDR3 is TGTGCCAGCAGTTTTTCGGGGAATCAGCCCCAGCATTTT. Protein sequence: CASSFSGNQPQHF.

The rearrangement joins TRBV5-1 to TRBJ1-1, with a possible D match to TRBD1 (5 bases). The CDR3 covers 13 residues. Germline V gives CDR1 SGHRS, CDR2 YFSETQ. The V end was cut by 4 bases, the J end by 7 bases, with 14 bases between. CDR3 nucleotides: TGCGCCAGCAGCCTCACGCTTGACAGTGAAGCTTTCTTT. It specifies CASSLTLDSEAFF. The complete variable domain, with remaining parts taken from reference TRBV5-1 and TRBJ1-1, reads KAGVTQTPRYLIKTRGQQVTLSCSPISGHRSVSWYQQTPGQGLQFLFEYFSETQRNKGNFPGRFSGRQFSNSRSEMNVSTLELGDSALYLCASSLTLDSEAFFGQGTRLTVV.

This clone occurred many times. The CDR3 sequence: CASSQDPGWEKLFF. Written as DNA, the CDR3 is TGCGCCAGCAGCCAAGACCCCGGGTGGGAAAAACTGTTTTTT. The J gene is TRBJ1-4, the V gene TRBV4-1; no reliable D call. This CDR3 comprises 14 residues. CDR1 is MGHRA and CDR2 is YSYEKL in the germline V gene. The ends were cut back, 0 bases at V and 8 bases at J, with 10 bases in the middle.

The gene calls are TRBV7-9 and TRBJ2-1; weak D call: TRBD1 (6 bases). Germline-derived CDR1 and CDR2 are SEHNR and FQNEAQ (reference sequence). This CDR3 is 13 amino acids long. V shed 6 bases and J shed 5 bases, with 11 bases lying between them. The DNA for the CDR3 is TGTGCCAGCAGATCTGGGGGCGACAATGAGCAGTTCTTC. It yields the protein CASRSGGDNEQFF.

The CDR3 here is CASRDRDSPLHF. CDR3 nucleotide sequence: TGTGCCAGCAGGGACAGGGATTCACCCCTCCACTTT. This sequence joins TRBV6-6 and TRBJ1-6, with 8 bases aligning to TRBD1. CDR1 is MNHNY, CDR2 SVGAGI, per germline (reference sequence). CDR3 size: 12 residues. The V segment lost 6 bases and the J segment 8 bases; nucleotides outside the gene matches: 0.

This clone was found once. V is TRBV7-9 and J is TRBJ2-5, with 8 bases identical to TRBD2. Unmatched junction bases numbered 6, after V lost 2 bases and J lost 4 bases. There are 15 residues in the CDR3. Germline CDR1 is SEHNR and CDR2 is FQNEAQ (reference sequence). The CDR3 is CASSLITGGGETQYF. As DNA, the CDR3 is TGTGCCAGCAGCTTAATCACGGGAGGGGGAGAGACCCAGTACTTC.

The chain links TRBV11-1 to TRBJ2-1; TRBD2 aligns across 11 bases. The CDR3 extends over 17 amino acids. The trim removed 10 bases at V and 2 bases at J, leaving 13 bases unmatched. Germline CDR1 reads SGHAT; CDR2 reads FQDESV (reference sequence). The CDR3 is CATRLAGGGRTYNEQFF. Written as DNA, the CDR3 is TGTGCCACACGCCTAGCGGGAGGAGGAAGGACCTACAATGAGCAGTTCTTC.

The rearrangement links TRBV28 to TRBJ2-3, with D possibly matching TRBD2 (6 bases). Germline CDR1 and CDR2: MDHEN and SYDVKM. V gave up 10 bases and J gave up 2 bases, with 22 bases separating them. The CDR3 is made up of 16 amino acids. CDR3 in amino acids: CAILPALGGTTDTQYF. CDR3 DNA: TGTGCCATCCTACCTGCCCTTGGCGGGACCACAGATACGCAGTATTTT.

This rearrangement joins TRBV7-2 to TRBJ2-2, with 12 bases that match TRBD2. The junction had 2 bases not matched to a gene; V was cut back by 0 bases and J by 6 bases. Germline V gene data show CDR1 as SGHTA and CDR2 as FQGNSA. The CDR3 is made up of 16 amino acids. This CDR3 is CASSLARLAGAGELFF. The CDR3 nucleotides are TGTGCCAGCAGCTTAGCGCGACTAGCGGGAGCCGGGGAGCTGTTTTTT.

The V call is TRBV19, the J call TRBJ1-2, with D unresolved. Germline values: CDR1 LNHDA, CDR2 SQIVND (reference sequence). Trimming removed 2 bases from V and 4 bases from J, with 5 bases in between. The CDR3 is 12 amino acids. The CDR3 sequence is CASSISVYGYTF. Written as DNA, the CDR3 is TGTGCCAGTAGTATATCGGTCTATGGCTACACCTTC.

Only a few counts were recorded for this clone. The rearrangement joins TRBV4-1 to TRBJ2-2; 9 bases map to TRBD2. Germline assignment: CDR1 MGHRA and CDR2 YSYEKL. J was trimmed by 4 bases and V by 4 bases; bases with no gene match: 4. The CDR3 covers 15 residues. Here the CDR3 DNA reads TGCGCCAGCAGCCCGCGGACTAGCGCCACCGGGGAGCTGTTTTTT. It yields the protein CASSPRTSATGELFF.

The chain joins TRBV19 to TRBJ1-4; D ambiguous. Germline V gene data show CDR1 as LNHDA and CDR2 as SQIVND (reference sequence). V was pared by 3 bases and J by 7 bases, with 9 bases between. The CDR3 loop spans 13 amino acids. The CDR3 here is CASSIGQFEKLFF. The CDR3 DNA follows: TGTGCCAGTAGTATTGGGCAGTTTGAAAAACTGTTTTTT.